This T cell receptor (beta chain) stems from a study of blood T cells in healthy people across ages. Study-level points and caveats: With age, beta diversity per million T cells declined roughly linearly, significantly by 35 to 40.

Using a J-beta primer mix together with a sample-barcoded 5' primer, a second PCR was run for about 7 to 12 cycles. TCRdb reanalysed the 5' RACE reads using MiXCR and keeps one entry per CDR3 protein. The sample has roughly 2 million distinct CDR3 sequences; around half are singletons. To note about this clonotype: Its antigen is not identified.

The V gene's germline CDR1 is MDHEN and CDR2 SYDVKM. The CDR3 covers 11 residues. Between the trimmed V and J ends, which lost 10 bases and 6 bases, there was a span of 10 bases. The receptor was derived from a woman in her thirties or forties in good health. V usage is TRBV28 and J usage is TRBJ2-1, with unresolved D. Input material: blood. This chain's CDR3 is CATDFGNEQFF. In DNA, the CDR3 is TGTGCCACCGACTTTGGCAATGAGCAGTTCTTC.